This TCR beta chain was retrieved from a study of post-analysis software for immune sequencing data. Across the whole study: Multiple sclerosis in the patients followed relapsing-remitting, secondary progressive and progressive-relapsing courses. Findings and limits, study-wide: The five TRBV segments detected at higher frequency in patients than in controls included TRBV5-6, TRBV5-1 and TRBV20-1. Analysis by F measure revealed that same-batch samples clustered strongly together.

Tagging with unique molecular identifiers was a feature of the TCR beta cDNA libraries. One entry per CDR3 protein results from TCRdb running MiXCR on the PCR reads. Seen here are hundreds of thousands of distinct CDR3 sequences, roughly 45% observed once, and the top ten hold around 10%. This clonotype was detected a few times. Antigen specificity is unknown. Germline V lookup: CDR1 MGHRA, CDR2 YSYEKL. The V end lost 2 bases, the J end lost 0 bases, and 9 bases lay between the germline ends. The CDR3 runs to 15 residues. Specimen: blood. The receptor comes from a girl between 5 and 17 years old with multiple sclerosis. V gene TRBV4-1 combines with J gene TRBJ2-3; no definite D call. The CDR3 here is CASSQRQASTDTQYF. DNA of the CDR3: TGCGCCAGCAGCCAAAGGCAGGCTAGCACAGATACGCAGTATTTT.